The T cell receptor (beta chain) described here comes from a study of breast tumors, draining lymph nodes, adjacent tissues. By proportion, this clonotype is medium-sized. TCRdb recomputed calls from the multiplex PCR reads with MiXCR, one row per CDR3 protein. The table lists over 60,000 distinct CDR3 sequences, approximately 57% of them singletons. The CDR3 is 20 residues long. The V gene lost 2 bases and the J gene lost 1 base, with 27 bases spanning the gap. Germline CDR1 and CDR2: SGHTA and FQGNSA. This receptor was taken from a female donor with breast cancer. Some clones in this sample may be carry-over from other donors' samples. The chain has TRBV7-2 and TRBJ2-7, with D perhaps being TRBD1 or TRBD2 (6 bases each). Source material: breast tumor tissue. This chain's CDR3 is CASSLNLQDREGLPSYEQYF. Written as DNA, the CDR3 is TGTGCCAGCAGCTTAAATCTCCAGGACAGAGAAGGACTACCTTCCTACGAGCAGTACTTC.